The clone carrying this T cell receptor (beta chain) was recorded at least ten times. This sample was taken from a study of blood T cell repertoires in COVID-19. CDR1 is SQVTM and CDR2 is ANQGSEA in the germline V gene. This CDR3 has 13 residues. V dropped 7 bases and J dropped 3 bases, with 15 bases sitting between them. TCRdb's copy holds only in-frame clones and misses some; the assay was immunoSEQ multiplex PCR. The profile shows some 400,000 clones, more than 75% of them singletons. What was sequenced was peripheral blood. The chain recombines TRBV29-1 with TRBJ1-1; tentative D call: TRBD1 (6 bases). The TCR originated in a human donor in a cohort sampled during active COVID-19. Written as DNA, the CDR3 is TGCAGCGCAGGCAGGGGAACCGACACTGAAGCTTTCTTT. It translates to CSAGRGTDTEAFF.